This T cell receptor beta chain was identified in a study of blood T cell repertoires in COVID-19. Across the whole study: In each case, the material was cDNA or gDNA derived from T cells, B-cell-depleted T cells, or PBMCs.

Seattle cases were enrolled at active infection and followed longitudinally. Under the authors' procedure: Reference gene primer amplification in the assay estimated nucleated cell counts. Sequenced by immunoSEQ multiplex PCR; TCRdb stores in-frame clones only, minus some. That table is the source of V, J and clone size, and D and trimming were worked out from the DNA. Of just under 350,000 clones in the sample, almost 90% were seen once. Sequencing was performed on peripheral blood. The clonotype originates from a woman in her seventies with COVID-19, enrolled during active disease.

CDR3 protein: CASSSGSGNEQFF. DNA of the CDR3: TGTGCCAGCAGCTCGGGTTCGGGGAATGAGCAGTTCTTC. This chain connects TRBV7-3 to TRBJ2-1; D perhaps matches TRBD2 (5 bases). The CDR3 is 13 residues long. The V gene's germline CDR1 is SGHTA and CDR2 FQGTGA. V was clipped by 4 bases and J by 7 bases, with 11 bases between them.